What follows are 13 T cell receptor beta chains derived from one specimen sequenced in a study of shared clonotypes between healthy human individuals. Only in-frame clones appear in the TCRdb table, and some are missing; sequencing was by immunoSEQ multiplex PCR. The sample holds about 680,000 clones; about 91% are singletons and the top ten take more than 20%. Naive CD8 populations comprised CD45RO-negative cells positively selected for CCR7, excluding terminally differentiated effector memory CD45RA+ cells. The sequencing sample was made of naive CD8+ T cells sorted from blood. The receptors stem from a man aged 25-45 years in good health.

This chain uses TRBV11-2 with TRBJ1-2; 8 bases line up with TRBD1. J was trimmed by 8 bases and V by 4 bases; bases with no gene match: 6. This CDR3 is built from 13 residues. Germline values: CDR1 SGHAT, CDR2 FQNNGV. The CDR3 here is CASSSGGEFGYTF. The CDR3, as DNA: TGTGCCAGCAGCTCAGGGGGCGAATTCGGCTACACCTTC.

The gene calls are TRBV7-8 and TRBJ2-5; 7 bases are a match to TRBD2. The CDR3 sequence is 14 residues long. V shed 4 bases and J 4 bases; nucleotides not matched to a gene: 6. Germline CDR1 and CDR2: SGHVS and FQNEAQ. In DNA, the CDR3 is TGTGCCAGCAGCTCCCATAGCGGGCTAGAGACCCAGTACTTC. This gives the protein CASSSHSGLETQYF.

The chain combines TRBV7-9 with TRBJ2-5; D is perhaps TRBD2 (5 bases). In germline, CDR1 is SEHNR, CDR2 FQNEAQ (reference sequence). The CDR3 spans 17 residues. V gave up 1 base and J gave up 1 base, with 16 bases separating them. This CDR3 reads CASSLEGAVGGQETQYF. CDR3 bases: TGTGCCAGCAGCTTAGAGGGAGCGGTAGGCGGCCAAGAGACCCAGTACTTC.

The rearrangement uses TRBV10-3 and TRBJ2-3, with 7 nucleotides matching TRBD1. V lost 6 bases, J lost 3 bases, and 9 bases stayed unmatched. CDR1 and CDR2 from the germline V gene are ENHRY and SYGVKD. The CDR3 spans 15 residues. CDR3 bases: TGTGCCATCAGCCTAGGTGAGGGGGCAACAGATACGCAGTATTTT. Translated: CAISLGEGATDTQYF.

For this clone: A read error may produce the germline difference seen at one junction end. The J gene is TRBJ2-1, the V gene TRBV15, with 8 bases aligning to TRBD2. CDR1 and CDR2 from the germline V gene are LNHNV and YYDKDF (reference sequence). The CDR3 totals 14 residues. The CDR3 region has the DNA TGTGCCACCAGCGGGACTAGGTCCTTCAATGAGCAGTTCTTC. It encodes CATSGTRSFNEQFF.

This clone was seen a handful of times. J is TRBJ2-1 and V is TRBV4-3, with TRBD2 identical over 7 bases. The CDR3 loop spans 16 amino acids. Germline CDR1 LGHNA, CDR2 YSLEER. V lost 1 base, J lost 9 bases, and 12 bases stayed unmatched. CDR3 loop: CASSQGREARSGEQFF. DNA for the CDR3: TGCGCCAGCAGCCAAGGACGGGAGGCAAGGTCGGGTGAGCAGTTCTTC.

The CDR3 here is CASSSGTDTYEQYF. The CDR3 region has the DNA TGTGCCAGCAGCTCCGGGACTGATACCTACGAGCAGTACTTC. This chain joins TRBV7-9 and TRBJ2-7; D may be TRBD2 (6 bases). CDR1 is SEHNR and CDR2 is FQNEAQ in the germline V gene (reference sequence). Trimming left V 4 bases short and J 2 bases short, with 12 bases between. The CDR3 contains 14 residues.

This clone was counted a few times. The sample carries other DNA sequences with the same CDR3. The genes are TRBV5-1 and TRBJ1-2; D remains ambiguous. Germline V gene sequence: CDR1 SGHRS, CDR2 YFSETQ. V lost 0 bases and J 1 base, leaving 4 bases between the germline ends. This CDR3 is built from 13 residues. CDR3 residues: CASSLEGNYGYTF. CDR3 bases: TGCGCCAGCAGCTTGGAAGGTAACTATGGCTACACCTTC.

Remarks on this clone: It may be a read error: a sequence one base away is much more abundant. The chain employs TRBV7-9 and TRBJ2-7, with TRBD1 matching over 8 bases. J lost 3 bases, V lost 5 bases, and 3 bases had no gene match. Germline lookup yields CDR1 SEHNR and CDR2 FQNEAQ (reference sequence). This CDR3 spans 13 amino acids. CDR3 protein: CASSPGQDYEQYF. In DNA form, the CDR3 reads TGTGCCAGCAGCCCGGGACAGGACTACGAGCAGTACTTC.

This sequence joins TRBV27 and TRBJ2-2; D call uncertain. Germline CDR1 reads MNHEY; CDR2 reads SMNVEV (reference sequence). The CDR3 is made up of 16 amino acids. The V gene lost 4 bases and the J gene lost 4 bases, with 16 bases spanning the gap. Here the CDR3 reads CASSSFVSLPTGELFF. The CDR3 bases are TGTGCCAGCAGTTCTTTTGTCTCTTTACCCACCGGGGAGCTGTTTTTT.

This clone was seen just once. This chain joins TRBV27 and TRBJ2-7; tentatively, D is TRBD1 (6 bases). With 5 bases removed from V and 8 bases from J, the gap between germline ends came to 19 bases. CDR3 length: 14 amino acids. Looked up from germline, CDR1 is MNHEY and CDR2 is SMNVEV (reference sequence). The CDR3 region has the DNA TGTGCCAGCAGTCCCACCTCCGGGACAAACAAGCAGTACTTC. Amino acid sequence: CASSPTSGTNKQYF.

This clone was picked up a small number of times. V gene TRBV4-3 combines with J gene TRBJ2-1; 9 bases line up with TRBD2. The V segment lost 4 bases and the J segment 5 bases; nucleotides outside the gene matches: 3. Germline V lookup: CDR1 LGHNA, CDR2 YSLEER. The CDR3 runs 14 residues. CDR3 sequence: CASSRLADNNEQFF. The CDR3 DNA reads TGCGCCAGCAGCCGACTAGCGGATAACAATGAGCAGTTCTTC.

CDR3 amino acids: CASSLSEETSSHEQYF. The CDR3 region has the DNA TGTGCCAGCAGCTTATCTGAGGAGACTAGCAGTCACGAGCAGTACTTC. The chain recombines TRBV7-6 with TRBJ2-7; 7 nucleotides align to TRBD2. The CDR3 runs to 16 residues. V was clipped by 2 bases and J by 5 bases; unmatched bases: 12. Germline-derived CDR1 and CDR2 are SGHVS and FNYEAQ.